This T cell receptor (beta chain) is from a study of cytomegalovirus exposure and HLA in healthy donors. Findings of the study overall: Specific recognition of CMV antigens was confirmed in vitro for a few chains (all CMV-associated). In a later analysis, most CMV-associated TCR beta chains appeared HLA-restricted. It was reported in a later analysis that an Asian-associated ancestry cluster showed fewer N-insertions than the 666-donor mean.

This clone was counted only a few times. No antigen is known for it. PCR primers comprised 60 Vbeta and 13 Jbeta primers. The data were produced by immunoSEQ multiplex PCR, yet TCRdb's version contains in-frame clones alone and is incomplete. The data contain about 190,000 clones, 79% of them seen just once; the ten biggest clones take up around 1.6%. V shed 1 base and J shed 3 bases, with 3 bases lying between them. The germline V gene has CDR1 MNHNY and CDR2 SVGAGI (reference sequence). The CDR3 totals 12 residues. Input material: PBMCs. The source of this sequence is a woman aged 18-30 years in good health and CMV-seronegative. This rearrangement joins TRBV6-6 to TRBJ1-1, with unresolved D. CDR3 loop: CASSYLYTEAFF. CDR3 DNA: TGTGCCAGCAGTTACTTATACACTGAAGCTTTCTTT.